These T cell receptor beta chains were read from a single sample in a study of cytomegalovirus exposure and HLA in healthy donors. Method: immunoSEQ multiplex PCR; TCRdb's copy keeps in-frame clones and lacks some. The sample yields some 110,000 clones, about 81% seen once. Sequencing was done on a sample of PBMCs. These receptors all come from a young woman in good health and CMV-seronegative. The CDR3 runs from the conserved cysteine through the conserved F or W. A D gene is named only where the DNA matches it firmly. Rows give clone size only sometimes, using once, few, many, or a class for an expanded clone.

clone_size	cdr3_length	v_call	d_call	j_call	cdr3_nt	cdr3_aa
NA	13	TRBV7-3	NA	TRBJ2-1	TGTGCCAGCAGCTTAGGAGAAAACAATGAGCAGTTCTTC	CASSLGENNEQFF
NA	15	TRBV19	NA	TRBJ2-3	TGTGCCAGTAGTTTGGGGGCCCGATGGGAGGATACGCAGTATTTT	CASSLGARWEDTQYF
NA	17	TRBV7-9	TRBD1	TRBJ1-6	TGTGCCAGCAGCAACACAGGGGGCGCTTACTATAATTCACCCCTCCACTTT	CASSNTGGAYYNSPLHF
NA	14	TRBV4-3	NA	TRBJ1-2	TGCGCCAGCAGCCAAGAATCGAGGAGCTATGGCTACACCTTC	CASSQESRSYGYTF
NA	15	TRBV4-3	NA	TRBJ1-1	TGCGCCAGCAGCCAAGATTCCCAGGGGAACACTGAAGCTTTCTTT	CASSQDSQGNTEAFF
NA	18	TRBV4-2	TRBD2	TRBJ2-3	TGTGCCAGCAGCCAGGGGCGGGGAGGGTACGGGAGGGCAGATACGCAGTATTTT	CASSQGRGGYGRADTQYF
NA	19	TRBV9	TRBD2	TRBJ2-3	TGTGCCAGCAGCGGACGACTTTCCGGGACTAGCGGGGCGACAGATACGCAGTATTTT	CASSGRLSGTSGATDTQYF
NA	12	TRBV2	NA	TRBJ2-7	TGTGCCAGCAGTGAGAACGGTTACGAGCAGTACTTC	CASSENGYEQYF
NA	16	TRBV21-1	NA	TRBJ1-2	TGTGCCAGCAGCGGACGCCGGGACAGGGACCTTAGAGGCTACACCTTC	CASSGRRDRDLRGYTF
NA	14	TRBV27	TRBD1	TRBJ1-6	TGTGCCAGCAGTCCCGGGACAGGGGTTTCACCCCTCCACTTT	CASSPGTGVSPLHF
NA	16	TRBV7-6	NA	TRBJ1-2	TGTGCCAGCAGCTTAGAACTTGGCAGGGGCAACTATGGCTACACCTTC	CASSLELGRGNYGYTF
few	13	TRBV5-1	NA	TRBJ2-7	TGCGCCAGCAGGCGACAGGGACTTGACGAGCAGTACTTC	CASRRQGLDEQYF
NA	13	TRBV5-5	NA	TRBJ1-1	TGTGCCAGCAGCCCCAGGGGGAACACTGAAGCTTTCTTT	CASSPRGNTEAFF
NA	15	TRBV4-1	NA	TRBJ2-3	TGCGCCAGCAGCCAAGAACTAGCTAGCACAGATACGCAGTATTTT	CASSQELASTDTQYF
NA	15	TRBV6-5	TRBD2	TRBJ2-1	TGTGCCAGCAGGTCCGGGACTAGCGGGAGAGATGAGCAGTTCTTC	CASRSGTSGRDEQFF
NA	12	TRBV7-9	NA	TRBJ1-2	TGTGCCAGCAGCCATATCAGGGGTGGCTACACCTTC	CASSHIRGGYTF
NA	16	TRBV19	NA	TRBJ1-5	TGTGCCAGTAGTATTAGCGACACTTATAGCAATCAGCCCCAGCATTTT	CASSISDTYSNQPQHF
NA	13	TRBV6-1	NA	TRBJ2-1	TGTGCCAGCAGTGCCCAGATGAACAATGAGCAGTTCTTC	CASSAQMNNEQFF
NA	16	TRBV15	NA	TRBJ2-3	TGTGCCACCAGCAGAGATAGGGCAGGGGGCACAGATACGCAGTATTTT	CATSRDRAGGTDTQYF
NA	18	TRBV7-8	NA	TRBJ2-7	TGTGCCAGCAACTCCGGGAGGGGGCCGCGTCTGGGCTCCTACGAGCAGTACTTC	CASNSGRGPRLGSYEQYF
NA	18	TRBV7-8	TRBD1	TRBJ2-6	TGTGCCAGCAGCTTAAGGTTCCAGGGGGCGTCTGGGGCCAACGTCCTGACTTTC	CASSLRFQGASGANVLTF
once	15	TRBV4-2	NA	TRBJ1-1	TGTGCCAGCAGCCCGGGGGGGCTAGGAAACACTGAAGCTTTCTTT	CASSPGGLGNTEAFF
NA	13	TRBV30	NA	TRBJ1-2	TGTGCCTGGAGTGTAGGAGGGGCGCAGGGCTACACCTTC	CAWSVGGAQGYTF
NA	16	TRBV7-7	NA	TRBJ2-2	TGTGCTAGCAGCTTATCACCAGGCCTTGGGACCGGGGAGCTGTTTTTT	CASSLSPGLGTGELFF
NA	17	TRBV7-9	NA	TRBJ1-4	TGTGCCAGCAGCTTATCGTCCGGGTCAGAGGCTAATGAAAAACTGTTTTTT	CASSLSSGSEANEKLFF
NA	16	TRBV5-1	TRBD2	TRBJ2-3	TGCGCCAGCAGCTTGGGCCTAGCGGGGGGCACAGATACGCAGTATTTT	CASSLGLAGGTDTQYF
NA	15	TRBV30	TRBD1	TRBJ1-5	TGTGCCTGGAGTGGGGACAGGAGTGGCAATCAGCCCCAGCATTTT	CAWSGDRSGNQPQHF
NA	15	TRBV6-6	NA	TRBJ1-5	TGTGCCAGCAGTTCCCTCCAGGGTCGGGATCAGCCCCAGCATTTT	CASSSLQGRDQPQHF